The T cell receptor beta chain described here comes from a study of T cells in Graves' hyperthyroidism and ophthalmopathy. Overall study results and limits: Blood samples included most of the expanded thyroid clonotypes exceeding 0.001. Before onset, ophthalmopathy was predicted by the model a median roughly 6.8 months earlier.

In its sample, this clonotype was seen a few times. Antigen specificity is unknown. Patients showing uncontrolled infection, other autoimmune disease, pregnancy or lactation were ineligible. CDR1 is SQVTM and CDR2 is ANQGSEA in the germline V gene. V was clipped by 3 bases and J by 8 bases, with 16 bases between them. CDR3 length: 13 amino acids. Amplification of TCR beta CDR3 regions was performed using RNA transcripts as template. HTBI primers were employed in a first-round RT-PCR of the TCR CDR3. Via MiXCR, TCRdb re-called the multiplex PCR reads, giving one row per CDR3 protein. The sample has roughly 500,000 distinct CDR3 sequences, 35% to 50% seen once.

The TCR was taken from an adult woman with Graves' disease, either hyperthyroidism or ophthalmopathy (not recorded which). What was sequenced was peripheral blood or thyroid tissue (not recorded which). The gene calls are TRBV29-1 and TRBJ1-2; D unclear. Here the CDR3 DNA reads TGCAGCGTTGACGGTGCACTAGATTTGGGCTACACCTTC. As protein: CSVDGALDLGYTF.